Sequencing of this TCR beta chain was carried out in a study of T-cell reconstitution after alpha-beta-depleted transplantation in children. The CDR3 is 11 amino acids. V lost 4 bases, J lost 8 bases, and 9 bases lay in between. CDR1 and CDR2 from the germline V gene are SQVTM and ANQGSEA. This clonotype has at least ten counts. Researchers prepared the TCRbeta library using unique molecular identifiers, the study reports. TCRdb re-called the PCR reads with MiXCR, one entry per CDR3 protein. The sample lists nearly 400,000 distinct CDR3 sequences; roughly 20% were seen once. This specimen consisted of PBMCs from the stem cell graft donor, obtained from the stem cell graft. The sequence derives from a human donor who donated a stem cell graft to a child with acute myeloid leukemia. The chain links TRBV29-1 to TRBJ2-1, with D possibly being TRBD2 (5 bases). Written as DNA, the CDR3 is TGCAGCGTTGGGACTGCCTATGAGCAGTTCTTC. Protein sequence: CSVGTAYEQFF.